This T cell receptor (beta chain) appears in the sequencing data of a study of OX40 agonist ivuxolimab in advanced cancers. The wider study: Ivuxolimab, an antibody acting as an agonist of OX40 (CD134), was used to treat patients.

A remark on this clone: Its antigen remains unidentified.

Only in-frame clones appear in the TCRdb table, and some are missing; sequencing was by immunoSEQ multiplex PCR. Of tens of thousands of clones in the sample, 85% to 90% are singletons; the top ten hold 7.4%. Germline CDR1 reads SQVTM; CDR2 reads ANQGSEA. The CDR3 is 15 amino acids. The V gene end was trimmed by 6 bases and the J gene end by 2 bases; junction bases not matched to a gene: 11. Study outcomes and limitations: Not determined was the antigen specificity of the expanded peripheral T cells. Clonal expansion was seen in CD4+ and CD8+ blood T cells by week 6 at 0.1 to 3.0 mg/kg. Several nonresponders also turned out to have low normalized T-cell clonal expansion.

The sequence came from an adult with an advanced solid tumor such as melanoma, head and neck, liver or kidney cancer. The rearrangement joins TRBV29-1 to TRBJ2-3; 7 nucleotides match TRBD2. This sample comprised CD4+ or CD8+ T cells sorted from blood, obtained in a trial of the OX40 agonist ivuxolimab. This CDR3 is CSVGLVGVLTDTQYF. Written as DNA, the CDR3 is TGCAGCGTCGGACTAGTAGGGGTACTCACAGATACGCAGTATTTT.